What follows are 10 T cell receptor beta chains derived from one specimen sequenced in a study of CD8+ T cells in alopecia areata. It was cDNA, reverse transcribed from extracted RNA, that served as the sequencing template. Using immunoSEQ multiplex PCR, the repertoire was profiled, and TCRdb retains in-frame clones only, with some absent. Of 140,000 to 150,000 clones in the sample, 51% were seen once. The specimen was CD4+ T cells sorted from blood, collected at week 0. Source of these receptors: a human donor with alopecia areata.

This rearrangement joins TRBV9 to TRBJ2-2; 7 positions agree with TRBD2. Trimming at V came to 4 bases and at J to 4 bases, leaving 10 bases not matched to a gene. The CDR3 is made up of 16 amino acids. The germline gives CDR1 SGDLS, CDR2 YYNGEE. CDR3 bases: TGTGCCAGCAGCCCACCGGGAGGTCCGGCCACCGGGGAGCTGTTTTTT. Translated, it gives CASSPPGGPATGELFF.

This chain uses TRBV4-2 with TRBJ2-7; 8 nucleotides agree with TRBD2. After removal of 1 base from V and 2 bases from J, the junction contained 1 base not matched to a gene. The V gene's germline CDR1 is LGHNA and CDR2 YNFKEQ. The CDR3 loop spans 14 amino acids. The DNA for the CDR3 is TGTGCCAGCAGCCAAGCACTAGCGGCCTACGAGCAGTACTTC. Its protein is CASSQALAAYEQYF.

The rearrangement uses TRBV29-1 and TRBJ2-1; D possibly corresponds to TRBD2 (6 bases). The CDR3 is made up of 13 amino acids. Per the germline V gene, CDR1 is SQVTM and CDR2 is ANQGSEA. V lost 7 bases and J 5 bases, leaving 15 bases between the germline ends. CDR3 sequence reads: CSGRDGRNNEQFF. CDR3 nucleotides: TGCAGCGGGCGGGACGGACGCAACAATGAGCAGTTCTTC.

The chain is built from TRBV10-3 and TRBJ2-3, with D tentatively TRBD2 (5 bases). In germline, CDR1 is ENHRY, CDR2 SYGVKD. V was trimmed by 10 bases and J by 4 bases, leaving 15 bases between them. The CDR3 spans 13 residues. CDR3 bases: TGTGCCAACGCCCTAGGGAGATCAGATACGCAGTATTTT. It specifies CANALGRSDTQYF.

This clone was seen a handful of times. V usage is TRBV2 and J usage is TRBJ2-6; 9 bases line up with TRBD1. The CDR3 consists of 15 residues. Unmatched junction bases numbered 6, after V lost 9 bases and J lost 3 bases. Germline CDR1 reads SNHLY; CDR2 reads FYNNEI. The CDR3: CASRDRENGANVLTF. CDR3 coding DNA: TGTGCCAGTCGGGACAGGGAAAATGGGGCCAACGTCCTGACTTTC.

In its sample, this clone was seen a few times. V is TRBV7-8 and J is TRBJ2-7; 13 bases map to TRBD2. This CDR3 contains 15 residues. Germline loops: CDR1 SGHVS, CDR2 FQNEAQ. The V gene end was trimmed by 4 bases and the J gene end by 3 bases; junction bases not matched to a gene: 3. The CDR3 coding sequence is TGTGCCAGCAGCTCCGGACTAGCGGGAGTCTACGAGCAGTACTTC. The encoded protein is CASSSGLAGVYEQYF.

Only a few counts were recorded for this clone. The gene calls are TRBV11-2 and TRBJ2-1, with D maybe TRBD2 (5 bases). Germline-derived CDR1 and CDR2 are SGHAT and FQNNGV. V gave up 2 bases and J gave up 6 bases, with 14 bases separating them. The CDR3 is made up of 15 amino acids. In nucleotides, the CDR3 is TGTGCCAGCAGCTTACGGTGGGAGCCCACCAATGAGCAGTTCTTC. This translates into CASSLRWEPTNEQFF.

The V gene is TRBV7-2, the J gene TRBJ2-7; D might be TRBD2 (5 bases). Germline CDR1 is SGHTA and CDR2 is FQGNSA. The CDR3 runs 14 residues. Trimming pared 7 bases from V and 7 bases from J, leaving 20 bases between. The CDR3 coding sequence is TGTGCCAGCACCCTGGAGAAGGGAGAGTATGAGCAGTACTTC. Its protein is CASTLEKGEYEQYF.

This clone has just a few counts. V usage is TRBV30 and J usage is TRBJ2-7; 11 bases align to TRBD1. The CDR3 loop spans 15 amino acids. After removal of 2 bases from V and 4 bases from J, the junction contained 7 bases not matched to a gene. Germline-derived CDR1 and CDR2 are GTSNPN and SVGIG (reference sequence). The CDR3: CAWSSSGQGVYEQYF. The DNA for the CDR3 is TGTGCCTGGAGTTCCTCGGGACAGGGGGTATACGAGCAGTACTTC.

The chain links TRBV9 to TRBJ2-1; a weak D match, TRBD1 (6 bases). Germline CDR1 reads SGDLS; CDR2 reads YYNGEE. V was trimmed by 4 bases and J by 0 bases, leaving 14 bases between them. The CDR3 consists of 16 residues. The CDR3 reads CASSKGEWGSYNEQFF. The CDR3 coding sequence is TGTGCCAGCAGCAAGGGGGAGTGGGGCTCCTACAATGAGCAGTTCTTC.